The T cell receptor beta chain under discussion was sequenced for a study of early T cells in non-severe SARS-CoV-2 infection. Whole-study context: Sequencing of bulk RNA from unsorted whole blood was done, without chain pairing.

This CDR3 has 15 residues. V lost 0 bases, J lost 3 bases, and 3 bases stayed unmatched. Germline assignment: CDR1 LNHNV and CDR2 YYDKDF (reference sequence). Many counts were recorded for this clonotype. Its antigen remains unknown. Attachment of unique molecular identifiers to individual cDNA molecules was performed. TCRdb reanalysed the 5' RACE reads using MiXCR and keeps one entry per CDR3 protein. The sample shows 40,000 to 55,000 distinct CDR3 sequences, under 4.5% of them seen only once. Study observations and caveats: In VDJdb matching, anti-spike CD8 responses were favored while private and CD4 specificities went missing.

V is TRBV15 and J is TRBJ2-3, with 7 bases identical to TRBD2. Sequencing was performed on whole blood. The TCR sequence derives from an adult who was a healthcare worker with PCR-confirmed SARS-CoV-2 infection or an uninfected control (not recorded which). The CDR3 DNA is TGTGCCACCAGCAGAGATGCGGGAGTAACAGATACGCAGTATTTT. This codes for CATSRDAGVTDTQYF.